This is a list of T cell receptor beta chains from one sample in a study of CD8 T cells in Susac syndrome. From the immunoSEQ multiplex PCR reads, TCRdb called clonotypes with MiXCR, one entry per CDR3 protein. The table records 45,000 to 55,000 distinct CDR3 sequences, more than 85% of them present only once. The specimen was CD8+ T cells from PBMCs. These receptors were obtained from a human donor in good health. Each CDR3 is given with its conserved first and last residue. The D gene is left open where the match is weak. Only some rows state a clone size, as once, few, many or a class for expanded clones.

CDR3aa: CASSFTATNEKLFF
d_gene: NA
abundance: NA
v_gene: TRBV7-2

CDR3aa: CASGSPNSYNEQFF
d_gene: NA
abundance: NA
v_gene: TRBV12-5

CDR3aa: CASGGPGENTGELFF
d_gene: NA
abundance: NA
v_gene: TRBV5-1

CDR3aa: CASSPPEKGLADTQYF
d_gene: NA
abundance: NA
v_gene: TRBV4-1

CDR3aa: CASSLGGNYNEQFF
d_gene: NA
abundance: once
v_gene: TRBV7-9

CDR3aa: CASSSGTPTGELFF
d_gene: NA
abundance: NA
v_gene: TRBV7-9

CDR3aa: CASSETSGQETQYF
d_gene: TRBD2
abundance: few
v_gene: TRBV2

CDR3aa: CASILGGKPYEQYF
d_gene: NA
abundance: NA
v_gene: TRBV27

CDR3aa: CASSPEGAAEYGYTF
d_gene: TRBD1
abundance: NA
v_gene: TRBV18

CDR3aa: CASSYSLAGSTGELFF
d_gene: TRBD2
abundance: NA
v_gene: TRBV6-5

CDR3aa: CASSPEGQGEYEQYF
d_gene: TRBD1
abundance: NA
v_gene: TRBV9

CDR3aa: CASSPKIAGGFTDTQYF
d_gene: TRBD2
abundance: NA
v_gene: TRBV9

CDR3aa: CASSSGLAGVYEQYF
d_gene: TRBD2
abundance: NA
v_gene: TRBV7-9

CDR3aa: CSVDDSYINEQFF
d_gene: NA
abundance: NA
v_gene: TRBV29-1

CDR3aa: CASSVASGPYEQYF
d_gene: NA
abundance: NA
v_gene: TRBV9

CDR3aa: CASSPPGHPEAFF
d_gene: NA
abundance: once
v_gene: TRBV2

CDR3aa: CASSQGKGTEAFF
d_gene: NA
abundance: NA
v_gene: TRBV3-1

CDR3aa: CASSLGDLSYEQYF
d_gene: NA
abundance: NA
v_gene: TRBV13

CDR3aa: CATSAGTGELFF
d_gene: NA
abundance: NA
v_gene: TRBV7-9

CDR3aa: CASSHPGANEQFF
d_gene: NA
abundance: NA
v_gene: TRBV4-2

CDR3aa: CASSSSLQETYEQYF
d_gene: NA
abundance: once
v_gene: TRBV13

CDR3aa: CSVAGGNYGYTF
d_gene: TRBD1
abundance: NA
v_gene: TRBV29-1

CDR3aa: CASTGVGGNYGYTF
d_gene: NA
abundance: NA
v_gene: TRBV2

CDR3aa: CSARDLSTSGRDTQYF
d_gene: TRBD2
abundance: NA
v_gene: TRBV20-1

CDR3aa: CASSQVGGSIKDEQYF
d_gene: TRBD2
abundance: NA
v_gene: TRBV4-1

CDR3aa: CASSPGGATYGYTF
d_gene: NA
abundance: once
v_gene: TRBV10-1

CDR3aa: CASSLDRAGSYNEQFF
d_gene: TRBD1
abundance: NA
v_gene: TRBV5-1

CDR3aa: CAWKRDSGNTIYF
d_gene: NA
abundance: NA
v_gene: TRBV30

CDR3aa: CASSRGSTEAFF
d_gene: NA
abundance: NA
v_gene: TRBV28

CDR3aa: CASSPPGTSENNEQFF
d_gene: TRBD2
abundance: NA
v_gene: TRBV18

CDR3aa: CSVVWASNQPQHF
d_gene: NA
abundance: once
v_gene: TRBV29-1

CDR3aa: CASSLDYNEQFF
d_gene: NA
abundance: NA
v_gene: TRBV7-9

CDR3aa: CASSPRYIYEQYF
d_gene: NA
abundance: once
v_gene: TRBV28

CDR3aa: CASGLHGGGYEQYF
d_gene: TRBD2
abundance: NA
v_gene: TRBV2

CDR3aa: CSVPQGLPYNEQFF
d_gene: NA
abundance: once
v_gene: TRBV29-1

CDR3aa: CASSGGGGPREQYF
d_gene: TRBD2
abundance: NA
v_gene: TRBV2

CDR3aa: CASSEYGITEAFF
d_gene: NA
abundance: NA
v_gene: TRBV2

CDR3aa: CASWTGVGEAFF
d_gene: TRBD1
abundance: NA
v_gene: TRBV19

CDR3aa: CSARYYRTARDTEAFF
d_gene: NA
abundance: NA
v_gene: TRBV20-1

CDR3aa: CSARKGLAPLSEQYF
d_gene: TRBD2
abundance: NA
v_gene: TRBV20-1

CDR3aa: CASSYSSRDGGTEQYF
d_gene: NA
abundance: NA
v_gene: TRBV6-6

CDR3aa: CSVGGTTERSSYEQYF
d_gene: TRBD2
abundance: NA
v_gene: TRBV29-1

CDR3aa: CSVPGTRTDTQYF
d_gene: NA
abundance: NA
v_gene: TRBV29-1

CDR3aa: CSVPGVSYEQYF
d_gene: NA
abundance: NA
v_gene: TRBV29-1

CDR3aa: CAGATGSPYEQYF
d_gene: TRBD1
abundance: NA
v_gene: TRBV27

CDR3aa: CSALAGSYEQYF
d_gene: TRBD2
abundance: NA
v_gene: TRBV29-1

CDR3aa: CASQRNTYGPTDTQYF
d_gene: NA
abundance: NA
v_gene: TRBV2

CDR3aa: CATSGSRDSYEQFF
d_gene: TRBD1
abundance: NA
v_gene: TRBV24-1

CDR3aa: CASGLGQGHELPQHF
d_gene: TRBD1
abundance: NA
v_gene: TRBV12-3/TRBV12-4

CDR3aa: CASSQGDRLPTPRIYEQYF
d_gene: NA
abundance: NA
v_gene: TRBV5-1

CDR3aa: CASSRPSPGQGFLYEQYF
d_gene: TRBD1
abundance: few
v_gene: TRBV7-9

CDR3aa: CSVASGTGIYNEQFF
d_gene: TRBD1
abundance: NA
v_gene: TRBV29-1

CDR3aa: CASGQAPYNEQFF
d_gene: NA
abundance: NA
v_gene: TRBV5-1